This TCR beta chain was sequenced in a study of beta chain features in type 1 diabetes. Turning to the study itself: There were 107,917,701 sorted cells examined across all samples.

Expressed TCRB transcripts were sequenced because the entire RNA isolate underwent reverse transcription. Each sample of naive, central memory or regulatory T cells had, on average, about 3.5 million reads. The table came from immunoSEQ multiplex PCR; TCRdb's copy has only in-frame clones and leaves some out. There are under 250,000 clones in the sample; 27% occur only once, and 3.5% to 4% lies in the top ten. This clone has more than one count but fewer than ten. Cells sorted by CD45RO/CCR7/CD25/CD127/CD95/CD27 comprised CD4+ naive, central memory, regulatory and stem cell-like memory cells. Sorted cells reached over 95% purity in every population. V was shortened by 2 bases and J by 6 bases, with 6 bases between the two germline ends. Germline CDR1 and CDR2: SGHAT and FQNNGV. The CDR3 contains 12 residues.

This sequence joins TRBV11-2 and TRBJ2-3; D not certain. Sequenced: central memory CD4+ T cells from blood. This TCR was recovered from a man under 40 in good health. CDR3 nucleotides: TGTGCCAGCAGCTTATATGGGGATACGCAGTATTTT. Translation gives CASSLYGDTQYF.